What follows are 23 T cell receptor beta chains derived from one specimen sequenced in a study of Graves' ophthalmopathy and Graves' hyperthyroidism. RNA transcripts were the template, and TCR beta CDR3 regions were amplified from them. Investigators did first-round RT-PCR with HTBI primers, then second-round multiplex PCR. TCRdb re-called the multiplex PCR reads through MiXCR, storing one row per CDR3 protein. The table has 210,000 or so distinct CDR3 sequences, just under 30% seen once. The sequenced material came from peripheral blood. The receptors stem from a man aged 50-59 years with Graves' ophthalmopathy.

This clonotype was recorded once. The chain employs TRBV10-3 and TRBJ1-5; 7 bases align to TRBD1. The germline CDR1 and CDR2 sequences are ENHRY and SYGVKD. Trimming cost V 6 bases and J 5 bases; bases outside gene matches: 4. The CDR3 length is 13 residues. CDR3 residues: CAISRGSDQPQHF. The CDR3 bases are TGTGCCATCAGCAGGGGGAGCGATCAGCCCCAGCATTTT.

This clonotype was counted ten times or more. The chain uses TRBV6-5 and TRBJ1-5, with D unclear. The CDR3 sequence is 16 residues long. Trimming took off 0 bases at V and 2 bases at J, with 11 bases between the two ends. CDR1 MNHEY and CDR2 SVGAGI come from the germline V gene. CDR3: CASSYSRQAGNQPQHF. CDR3 sequence (DNA): TGTGCCAGCAGTTACTCTCGGCAGGCGGGCAATCAGCCCCAGCATTTT.

This clonotype was picked up many times. The rearrangement joins TRBV27 to TRBJ2-7; TRBD1 might be the D (5 bases). In germline, CDR1 is MNHEY, CDR2 SMNVEV (reference sequence). There are 14 residues in the CDR3. V shed 5 bases and J shed 2 bases, with 13 bases lying between them. The CDR3 sequence is CASSQTATTYEQYF. CDR3 coding DNA: TGTGCCAGCAGTCAGACAGCAACTACCTACGAGCAGTACTTC.

This clonotype appeared a few times. This chain links TRBV30 with TRBJ2-2, with 14 bases fitting TRBD2. The junction had 9 bases not matched to a gene; V was cut back by 4 bases and J by 2 bases. The length of the CDR3 is 18 residues. The V gene's germline CDR1 is GTSNPN and CDR2 SVGIG (reference sequence). CDR3: CAWTRGLAGVINTGELFF. For the CDR3, the DNA is TGTGCCTGGACCCGGGGACTAGCGGGGGTAATTAACACCGGGGAGCTGTTTTTT.

This clonotype has ten or more counts. The chain is built from TRBV7-3 and TRBJ1-6; TRBD1 matches 7 bases. There are 14 residues in the CDR3. V shed 3 bases, J shed 6 bases, and the junction held 2 bases outside the gene matches. Germline CDR1 is SGHTA and CDR2 is FQGTGA. CDR3: CASSFGTANSPLHF. The CDR3 DNA follows: TGTGCCAGCAGCTTCGGGACAGCTAATTCACCCCTCCACTTT.

Written as DNA, the CDR3 is TGTGCCAGCAGTTCCCGATGTCAGCCCCAGCATTTT. This gives the protein CASSSRCQPQHF. The gene calls are TRBV12-3 or TRBV12-4 and TRBJ1-5; D unresolved. Trimming pared 4 bases from V and 6 bases from J, leaving 7 bases between. This CDR3 has 12 residues.

This clonotype was seen many times. V is TRBV5-1 and J is TRBJ2-7; the D call may be TRBD1 or TRBD2 (5 bases each). Germline loops: CDR1 SGHRS, CDR2 YFSETQ. The CDR3 consists of 13 residues. V lost 0 bases and J 5 bases, leaving 9 bases between the germline ends. CDR3 DNA sequence: TGCGCCAGCAGCTTGGCCTGGGGGAACGAGCAGTACTTC. It encodes CASSLAWGNEQYF.

The gene calls are TRBV15 and TRBJ2-7; D might be TRBD1 (6 bases). Germline values: CDR1 LNHNV, CDR2 YYDKDF (reference sequence). Trimming left V 8 bases short and J 4 bases short, with 21 bases between. This CDR3 has 15 residues. The CDR3 coding sequence is TGTGCCACCCGTTCAGGGGCAGGGGCGTCGTACGAGCAGTACTTC. Residues: CATRSGAGASYEQYF. The variable domain in full, completed from reference TRBV15 and TRBJ2-7, reads DAMVIQNPRYQVTQFGKPVTLSCSQTLNHNVMYWYQQKSSQAPKLLFHYYDKDFNNEADTPDNFQSRRPNTSFCFLDIRSPGLGDTAMYLCATRSGAGASYEQYFGPGTRLTVT.

This chain links TRBV11-2 with TRBJ2-5; TRBD1 matches at 8 bases. Germline CDR1 reads SGHAT; CDR2 reads FQNNGV. The CDR3 covers 18 residues. V lost 5 bases to trimming and J lost 4 bases; unmatched junction nucleotides: 18. The CDR3 here is CASSTGTGGVGRRETQYF. Written as DNA, the CDR3 is TGTGCCAGCAGCACGGGGACAGGCGGTGTGGGTAGGCGAGAGACCCAGTACTTC.

In this sample, this clonotype turned up a few times. The genes are TRBV7-2 and TRBJ2-7, with D possibly TRBD1 on 5 matching bases. Germline lookup yields CDR1 SGHTA and CDR2 FQGNSA. The CDR3 sequence is 15 residues long. The ends were cut back, 5 bases at V and 3 bases at J, with 17 bases in the middle. Here the CDR3 DNA reads TGTGCCAGCAGCCCAACCTCAGGGCAAGGCTACGAGCAGTACTTC. Translating gives CASSPTSGQGYEQYF.

The chain joins TRBV28 to TRBJ2-5, with TRBD2 matching 8 bases. In germline, CDR1 is MDHEN, CDR2 SYDVKM. The CDR3 spans 14 residues. With V trimmed by 4 bases and J by 7 bases, 8 bases remained unmatched. CDR3 region: CASSSDLAGMTQYF. CDR3 nucleotide sequence: TGTGCCAGCAGTTCCGATTTAGCGGGGATGACCCAGTACTTC.

This clonotype was detected ten times or more. The chain employs TRBV7-8 and TRBJ1-2; no reliable D call. The CDR3 is 16 residues long. Trimming removed 0 bases from V and 4 bases from J, with 15 bases in between. Per germline, CDR1 SGHVS and CDR2 FQNEAQ. For the CDR3, the DNA is TGTGCCAGCAGCTTAGCGTTTTCCGGGCAGCGCTATGGCTACACCTTC. Protein product: CASSLAFSGQRYGYTF.

There are many counts of this clonotype. The J gene is TRBJ2-5, the V gene TRBV12-3 or TRBV12-4; 12 nucleotides match TRBD1. The CDR3 loop spans 13 amino acids. V lost 6 bases to trimming and J lost 5 bases; unmatched junction nucleotides: 1. The CDR3 protein is CASRGQGAETQYF. CDR3 bases: TGTGCCAGCAGGGGACAGGGGGCTGAGACCCAGTACTTC.

This clonotype was observed many times. This chain uses TRBV5-1 with TRBJ2-2; D may be TRBD1 or TRBD2 (5 bases each). CDR1 and CDR2 (germline): SGHRS, YFSETQ. Trimming stripped 0 bases from V and 2 bases from J, with 11 bases between. This CDR3 contains 16 residues. As DNA, the CDR3 is TGCGCCAGCAGCTTGGGGCAGGGAGCCAACACCGGGGAGCTGTTTTTT. Translated: CASSLGQGANTGELFF. Full variable domain (outside the CDR3, taken from reference TRBV5-1 and TRBJ2-2): KAGVTQTPRYLIKTRGQQVTLSCSPISGHRSVSWYQQTPGQGLQFLFEYFSETQRNKGNFPGRFSGRQFSNSRSEMNVSTLELGDSALYLCASSLGQGANTGELFFGEGSRLTVL.

The V and J genes are TRBV6-2 or TRBV6-3 and TRBJ2-5; tentative D call: TRBD1 (6 bases). Per the germline V gene, CDR1 is MNHEY and CDR2 is SVGEGT. V was cut by 5 bases and J by 1 base, with 14 bases left in between. CDR3 length equals 15 residues. In DNA, the CDR3 is TGTGCCAGCAGTCGCTTAACAGGGATCCAAGAGACCCAGTACTTC. Translating it yields CASSRLTGIQETQYF.

The chain uses TRBV6-7 and TRBJ1-5; D gene uncertain. TRBV6-7 is annotated as an ORF whose role is uncertain. Trimming cost V 5 bases and J 6 bases, with 17 bases left between them. This CDR3 comprises 15 residues. The DNA of the CDR3 is TGTGCCAGCAGTCACCGAGAGGGAAGAGGTCAGCCCCAGCATTTT. This gives the protein CASSHREGRGQPQHF.

The chain is built from TRBV6-1 and TRBJ2-7, with 11 bases aligning to TRBD1. V shed 6 bases, J shed 5 bases, and the junction held 9 bases outside the gene matches. Germline CDR1 and CDR2: MNHNS and SASEGT. This CDR3 spans 15 amino acids. DNA of the CDR3: TGTGCCAGCAGCCCCGGACAGGGGGCCAAGGACGAGCAGTACTTC. Amino acid sequence: CASSPGQGAKDEQYF.

This clonotype was counted at least ten times. The gene calls are TRBV12-3 or TRBV12-4 and TRBJ2-7, with 8 bases identical to TRBD2. The CDR3 consists of 17 residues. The junction had 8 bases not matched to a gene; V was cut back by 1 base and J by 0 bases. As DNA, the CDR3 is TGTGCCAGCAGTTTAGGGAGGGCGGGAGGTCACTCCTACGAGCAGTACTTC. Protein product: CASSLGRAGGHSYEQYF.

CDR3 bases: TGTGCCAGCATTACAGCCTCTGGGGCCAACGTCCTGACTTTC. Translation: CASITASGANVLTF. The chain uses TRBV28 and TRBJ2-6; D remains ambiguous. The CDR3 has 14 residues. The germline V gene has CDR1 MDHEN and CDR2 SYDVKM. Deletions cut 7 bases from V and 0 bases from J, with 7 bases between.

This clonotype was counted ten times or more. The V gene is TRBV20-1, the J gene TRBJ1-1; TRBD1 might be the D (6 bases). This CDR3 has 14 amino acids. In germline, CDR1 is DFQATT, CDR2 SNEGSKA (reference sequence). The ends were cut back, 0 bases at V and 4 bases at J, with 12 bases in the middle. DNA of the CDR3: TGCAGTGCTAGAGATCCCCAGGGGACCACTGAAGCTTTCTTT. The encoded protein is CSARDPQGTTEAFF.

In this sample, this clonotype turned up many times. The V and J genes are TRBV11-2 and TRBJ2-2, with D perhaps matching TRBD1 or TRBD2 (6 bases each). Between the trimmed V and J ends, which lost 5 bases and 3 bases, there was a span of 13 bases. Per germline, CDR1 SGHAT and CDR2 FQNNGV. The CDR3 has 15 residues. The CDR3 reads CASSRRGRDTGELFF. DNA for the CDR3: TGTGCCAGCAGCCGCCGGGGGCGGGACACCGGGGAGCTGTTTTTT.

The chain links TRBV28 to TRBJ2-2; the D call may be TRBD1 or TRBD2 (5 bases each). V was shortened by 7 bases and J by 3 bases, with 18 bases between the two germline ends. The CDR3 consists of 16 residues. The germline V gene has CDR1 MDHEN and CDR2 SYDVKM. The CDR3 DNA reads TGTGCCAGCAAGGTCACCGGGACCCCTCACACCGGGGAGCTGTTTTTT. As protein: CASKVTGTPHTGELFF.

In this sample, this clonotype turned up many times. The chain has TRBV30 and TRBJ1-5; D gene uncertain. V lost 0 bases and J lost 3, with 9 bases in between. The germline CDR1 and CDR2 sequences are GTSNPN and SVGIG (reference sequence). This CDR3 is built from 14 residues. CDR3 in amino acids: CAWSVSVLNQPQHF. CDR3 DNA sequence: TGTGCCTGGAGTGTGTCAGTGCTCAATCAGCCCCAGCATTTT.